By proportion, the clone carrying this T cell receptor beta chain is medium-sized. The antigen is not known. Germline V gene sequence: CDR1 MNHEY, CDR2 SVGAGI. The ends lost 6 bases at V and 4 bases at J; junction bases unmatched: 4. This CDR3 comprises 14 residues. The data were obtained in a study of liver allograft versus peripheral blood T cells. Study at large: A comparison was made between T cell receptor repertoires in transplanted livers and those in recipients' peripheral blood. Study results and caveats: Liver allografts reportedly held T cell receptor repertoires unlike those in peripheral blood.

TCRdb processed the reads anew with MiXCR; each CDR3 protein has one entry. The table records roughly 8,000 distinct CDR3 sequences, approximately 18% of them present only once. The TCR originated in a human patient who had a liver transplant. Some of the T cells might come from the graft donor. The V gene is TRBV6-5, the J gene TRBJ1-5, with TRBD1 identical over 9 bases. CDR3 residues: CASSIGTGNQPQHF. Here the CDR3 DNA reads TGTGCCAGCAGCATAGGGACAGGGAATCAGCCCCAGCATTTT.